This passage covers 12 T cell receptor beta chains from one sample sequenced in a study of blood T cell repertoires in COVID-19. This table comes from immunoSEQ multiplex PCR, and its TCRdb copy is limited to in-frame clones, with some not included. The profile shows fewer than 350,000 clones, 80% to 90% of them singletons. Input material: PBMCs or T cells enriched from blood (not recorded which). These receptors originate from a woman aged 25-40 years with acute COVID-19.

The chain joins TRBV28 to TRBJ1-1, with D possibly matching TRBD1 (5 bases). The V gene's germline CDR1 is MDHEN and CDR2 SYDVKM. The CDR3 consists of 11 residues. Trimming took off 5 bases at V and 8 bases at J, with 9 bases between the two ends. As DNA, the CDR3 is TGTGCCAGCAGTCGGACAAGAGAAGCTTTCTTT. Translated, it gives CASSRTREAFF.

This chain connects TRBV11-2 to TRBJ2-1, with TRBD2 identical over 9 bases. The CDR3 length is 16 residues. Germline CDR1 and CDR2: SGHAT and FQNNGV. Trimming removed 3 bases from V and 0 bases from J; junction bases left unmatched: 3. For the CDR3, the DNA is TGTGCCAGCAGCTTTCTTAGCGGGAGCTCCTACAATGAGCAGTTCTTC. It is translated as CASSFLSGSSYNEQFF.

The rearrangement uses TRBV27 and TRBJ2-7, with 8 bases that match TRBD2. CDR3 size: 14 residues. Germline lookup yields CDR1 MNHEY and CDR2 SMNVEV (reference sequence). The J segment lost 6 bases and the V segment lost 4 bases, leaving 8 bases of the junction unmatched. CDR3 sequence reads: CASSWGLEGREQYF. The DNA for the CDR3 is TGTGCCAGCAGTTGGGGACTAGAAGGACGCGAGCAGTACTTC.

The chain uses TRBV7-3 and TRBJ2-7; D uncertain. The CDR3 spans 13 residues. V was cut by 2 bases and J by 5 bases, with 10 bases left in between. From germline, CDR1 is SGHTA and CDR2 FQGTGA. CDR3 DNA: TGTGCCAGCAGCTTAGCCCCTAGTGACGAGCAGTACTTC. It yields the protein CASSLAPSDEQYF.

J is TRBJ2-2 and V is TRBV5-1; perhaps TRBD1 as D (5 bases). CDR1 is SGHRS and CDR2 is YFSETQ in the germline V gene. This CDR3 has 15 residues. The V and J ends lost 1 base and 5 bases respectively, with 12 bases between them. The CDR3, as DNA: TGCGCCAGCAGCTTGCAGGGAACGAGAACCGGGGAGCTGTTTTTT. Translation gives CASSLQGTRTGELFF.

This clone was found a few times. The chain combines TRBV6-5 with TRBJ2-3, with 7 bases that match TRBD1. Germline CDR1 MNHEY, CDR2 SVGAGI. The CDR3 contains 15 residues. V dropped 5 bases and J dropped 4; count of bases not matched to a gene: 9. The CDR3 here is CASSPRQGEADTQYF. The CDR3 DNA follows: TGTGCCAGCAGTCCTCGACAGGGTGAAGCAGATACGCAGTATTTT.

The chain employs TRBV6-5 and TRBJ2-7, with D possibly matching TRBD1 (5 bases). This CDR3 comprises 14 residues. Germline V gene sequence: CDR1 MNHEY, CDR2 SVGAGI. V was trimmed by 0 bases and J by 3 bases, leaving 9 bases between them. This CDR3 is CASSYSAGHYEQYF. The CDR3 nucleotides read TGTGCCAGCAGTTACTCGGCAGGACACTACGAGCAGTACTTC.

V is TRBV25-1 and J is TRBJ2-7; 7 bases fit TRBD2. The CDR3 totals 14 residues. Germline values: CDR1 MGHDK, CDR2 SYGVNS. The ends lost 4 bases at V and 0 bases at J; junction bases unmatched: 3. CDR3 nucleotides: TGTGCCAGCAGTGGCGGGAGACTCTCCTACGAGCAGTACTTC. It codes for CASSGGRLSYEQYF.

This clone came up once. The V and J genes are TRBV27 and TRBJ2-2; 10 nucleotides agree with TRBD2. With 6 bases clipped from V and 4 bases from J, the junction kept 5 bases outside the gene matches. The CDR3 length is 15 residues. Germline V gene sequence: CDR1 MNHEY, CDR2 SMNVEV (reference sequence). The CDR3 coding sequence is TGTGCCAGCAGGGTCCTAGCGGGAGTCACCGGGGAGCTGTTTTTT. Translating it yields CASRVLAGVTGELFF.

This clone occurred once. The chain couples TRBV28 to TRBJ2-3, with 9 nucleotides matching TRBD2. The CDR3 is 15 amino acids. Trimming cost V 3 bases and J 5 bases; bases outside gene matches: 6. Germline V CDR1 and CDR2: MDHEN, SYDVKM. DNA for the CDR3: TGTGCCAGCAGTTTTCTACTAGCGGGCAAAGATACGCAGTATTTT. This codes for CASSFLLAGKDTQYF.

The V call is TRBV6-6, the J call TRBJ1-5; the D gene is possibly TRBD1 (6 bases). Germline CDR1 is MNHNY and CDR2 is SVGAGI (reference sequence). Between the trimmed V and J ends, which lost 2 bases and 4 bases, there was a span of 12 bases. The CDR3 loop spans 15 amino acids. DNA for the CDR3: TGTGCCAGCAGTTACGGACAGTTTGGGAATCAGCCCCAGCATTTT. Translating gives CASSYGQFGNQPQHF.

The J gene is TRBJ1-2, the V gene TRBV4-1; D perhaps matches TRBD1 (6 bases). The CDR3 consists of 16 residues. Trimming pared 4 bases from V and 2 bases from J, leaving 17 bases between. Germline V lookup: CDR1 MGHRA, CDR2 YSYEKL. The CDR3: CASSLQAGGENYGYTF. The CDR3 DNA reads TGCGCCAGCAGCCTCCAGGCTGGGGGCGAAAACTATGGCTACACCTTC.